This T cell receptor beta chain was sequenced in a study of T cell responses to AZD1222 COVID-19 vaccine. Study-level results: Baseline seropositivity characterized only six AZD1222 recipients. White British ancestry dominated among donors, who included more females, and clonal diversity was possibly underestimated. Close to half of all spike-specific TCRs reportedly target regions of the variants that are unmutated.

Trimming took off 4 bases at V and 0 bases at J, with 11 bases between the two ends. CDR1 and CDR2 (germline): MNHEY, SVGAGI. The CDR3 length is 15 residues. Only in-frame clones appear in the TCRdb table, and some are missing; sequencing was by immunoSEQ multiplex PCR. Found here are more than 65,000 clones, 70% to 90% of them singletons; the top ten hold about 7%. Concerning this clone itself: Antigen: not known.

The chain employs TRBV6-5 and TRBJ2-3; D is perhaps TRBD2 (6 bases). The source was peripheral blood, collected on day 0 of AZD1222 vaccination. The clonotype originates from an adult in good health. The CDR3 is CASSWGTSSTDTQYF. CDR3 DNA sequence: TGTGCCAGCAGTTGGGGGACTTCTAGCACAGATACGCAGTATTTT.